Below, 20 T cell receptor beta chains from the same sample are listed, as sequenced in a study of blood T cells in healthy people across ages. Together with a sample-barcoded 5' primer, a J-beta primer mix was included in a second PCR lasting roughly 6 to 12 cycles. TCRdb called the 5' RACE reads again in MiXCR, with one record for every CDR3 protein. The sample lists 910,000 or so distinct CDR3 sequences, roughly half seen once, with over 20% in the top ten. Sequencing was carried out using blood. The source is a woman in her sixties or seventies in good health.

This chain joins TRBV6-1 and TRBJ2-5; D is unresolved. CDR1 MNHNS and CDR2 SASEGT come from the germline V gene. The V end was cut by 1 base, the J end by 11 bases, with 11 bases between. The CDR3 has 12 residues. The CDR3 DNA follows: TGTGCCAGCAGTGAAGGTTCGGGTGAACAGTACTTC. Protein: CASSEGSGEQYF.

This chain connects TRBV4-3 to TRBJ2-1; D gene ambiguous. The germline V gene encodes CDR1 LGHNA and CDR2 YSLEER. This CDR3 region has 14 residues. Trimming cost V 0 bases and J 8 bases, with 11 bases left between them. CDR3 DNA: TGCGCCAGCAGCCAAGATCACGAGTGTTATGAGCAGTTCTTC. Residues: CASSQDHECYEQFF.

The sample holds a few counts of this clonotype. The chain links TRBV7-2 to TRBJ2-1, with D possibly matching TRBD2 (6 bases). With the DNA end fitting TRBJ2-7 better, the J assignment may be wrong. The germline V gene has CDR1 SGHTA and CDR2 FQGNSA. CDR3 length equals 14 residues. Here the CDR3 DNA reads TGTGCCAGCAGCTTTACGGGCGGAGGGGACGAGCAGTACTTC. This translates into CASSFTGGGDEQYF.

This clonotype was seen a handful of times. The J gene is TRBJ2-7, the V gene TRBV11-2; maybe TRBD1 (6 bases). The CDR3 is 17 amino acids. The germline gives CDR1 SGHAT, CDR2 FQNNGV. Trimming pared 1 base from V and 0 bases from J, leaving 16 bases between. The CDR3 protein is CASSLALSGATSYEQYF. In DNA, the CDR3 is TGTGCCAGCAGCTTAGCCCTGTCAGGGGCGACCTCCTACGAGCAGTACTTC. The whole variable domain, filled in from reference TRBV11-2 and TRBJ2-7, reads EAGVAQSPRYKIIEKRQSVAFWCNPISGHATLYWYQQILGQGPKLLIQFQNNGVVDDSQLPKDRFSAERLKGVDSTLKIQPAKLEDSAVYLCASSLALSGATSYEQYFGPGTRLTVT.

The genes are TRBV20-1 and TRBJ2-1; 8 positions match TRBD2. V was clipped by 5 bases and J by 5 bases; unmatched bases: 8. Per the germline V gene, CDR1 is DFQATT and CDR2 is SNEGSKA (reference sequence). The CDR3 runs 14 residues. CDR3 nucleotides: TGCAGTGCTCCCCGTTCGGGAGGGAACAATGAGCAGTTCTTC. Translation: CSAPRSGGNNEQFF.

This sequence joins TRBV6-1 and TRBJ2-3; the match to TRBD2 covers 14 bases. Germline lookup yields CDR1 MNHNS and CDR2 SASEGT. V lost 8 bases and J lost 6; bases outside the gene matches: 1. The CDR3 spans 13 residues. CDR3: CASRTSGGDTQYF. CDR3 coding DNA: TGTGCCAGCCGGACTAGCGGGGGGGATACGCAGTATTTT.

Notes on this clonotype: The CDR3 ends on some other residue instead of the conserved phenylalanine or tryptophan, so this is likely a read error. The chain has TRBV28 and TRBJ2-1, with 7 bases matching TRBD1. The end of the DNA fits TRBJ2-7 better, so the J call may be wrong. The CDR3 runs 16 residues. Germline V lookup: CDR1 MDHEN, CDR2 SYDVKM. The CDR3 region is CASSSTRTGSYNEQYL. The CDR3 bases are TGTGCCAGCAGTTCAACCAGGACAGGCTCCTACAATGAGCAGTACCTC.

The chain combines TRBV21-1 with TRBJ2-2; TRBD1 is the table's D call, not checked against the DNA. TRBV21-1 has pseudogene status. This CDR3 region has 15 residues. CDR3 in DNA: TGTGCCAGCAGGGGGACAGGGACGAACACCGGGGAGCTGTTTTTT. Its protein is CASRGTGTNTGELFF.

With regard to this clonotype: At one boundary the junction diverges from the germline segment, which might be a read error. This chain connects TRBV12-3 or TRBV12-4 to TRBJ2-7; D remains ambiguous. The J call may be wrong; the DNA end is better matched by TRBJ2-5. The CDR3 is 17 residues long. The CDR3 bases are TGTGCTAGCAGTTCAAGGATGGGGAAGGTCCTTAAAGAGACCCAGTACTTC. Its protein product is CASSSRMGKVLKETQYF.

This rearrangement joins TRBV7-9 to TRBJ2-4; possible D gene TRBD2, 5 bases. The CDR3 is 14 residues long. Trimming removed 5 bases at V and 13 bases at J, with 21 bases between. Looked up from germline, CDR1 is SEHNR and CDR2 is FQNEAQ (reference sequence). The CDR3 spells CASSPSNLEGEQYF. As DNA, the CDR3 is TGTGCCAGCAGCCCCTCGAATCTCGAGGGAGAGCAGTACTTC.

There are a few counts of this clonotype. This chain uses TRBV10-1 with TRBJ2-5, with TRBD1 matching 9 bases. Germline-derived CDR1 and CDR2 are WNHNN and SYGVQD (reference sequence). The CDR3 consists of 15 residues. The V segment lost 7 bases and the J segment 11 bases; nucleotides outside the gene matches: 17. CDR3 coding DNA: TGCGCCAGCACCCTATCCGGGACAGGGTTGAATGAGCAGTACTTC. It encodes CASTLSGTGLNEQYF.

The rearrangement uses TRBV20-1 and TRBJ2-5, with D possibly TRBD2 on 5 matching bases. Germline loops: CDR1 DFQATT, CDR2 SNEGSKA (reference sequence). V was cut by 0 bases and J by 1 base, with 12 bases left in between. This CDR3 has 15 amino acids. The CDR3 sequence: CSARDRRGLQETQYF. As DNA, the CDR3 is TGCAGTGCTAGAGATCGTCGGGGTCTCCAAGAGACCCAGTACTTC.

This rearrangement joins TRBV24-1 to TRBJ2-2; no reliable D call. With 8 bases removed from V and 0 bases from J, the gap between germline ends came to 9 bases. This CDR3 contains 14 residues. Germline lookup yields CDR1 KGHDR and CDR2 SFDVKD. The CDR3 DNA reads as TGTGCCACCATGCTGGTATCGAACACCGGGGAGCTGTTTTTT. It translates to CATMLVSNTGELFF.

V usage is TRBV12-3 or TRBV12-4 and J usage is TRBJ2-6; the D is unclear. CDR3 size: 14 residues. The V end was cut by 3 bases, the J end by 4 bases, with 7 bases between. CDR3: CASSLMVGANVLTF. The CDR3 nucleotides read TGTGCCAGCAGTTTGATGGTAGGGGCCAACGTCCTGACTTTC.

This chain uses TRBV20-1 with TRBJ2-7; 7 positions agree with TRBD2. The DNA end is more similar to TRBJ2-5, so the J call may be wrong. The CDR3 runs to 14 residues. Germline V gene data show CDR1 as DFQATT and CDR2 as SNEGSKA (reference sequence). The CDR3 DNA follows: TGCAGTGCTACAAGCGGGGTTGGGAGGGAGACCCAGTACTTC. Translated: CSATSGVGRETQYF.

The V call is TRBV7-9, the J call TRBJ1-2; D is uncertain. Trimming pared 0 bases from V and 0 bases from J, leaving 11 bases between. The CDR3 is 16 residues long. Germline loops: CDR1 SEHNR, CDR2 FQNEAQ (reference sequence). In DNA, the CDR3 is TGTGCCAGCAGCTTAGCGCCAGGAATACCTAACTATGGCTACACCTTC. Its protein product is CASSLAPGIPNYGYTF.

The gene calls are TRBV30 and TRBJ2-1; D unresolved. V shed 5 bases and J shed 1 base, with 12 bases lying between them. Germline CDR1 is GTSNPN and CDR2 is SVGIG (reference sequence). CDR3 length equals 14 residues. Written as DNA, the CDR3 is TGTGCCTGGGGTGGCGAGTTTTCCTACAATGAGCAGTTCTTC. Translation gives CAWGGEFSYNEQFF. The entire variable domain, with the rest obtained from reference TRBV30 and TRBJ2-1, is as follows: SQTIHQWPATLVQPVGSPLSLECTVEGTSNPNLYWYRQAAGRGLQLLFYSVGIGQISSEVPQNLSASRPQDRQFILSSKKLLLSDSGFYLCAWGGEFSYNEQFFGPGTRLTVL.

The CDR3, as DNA: TGTGCCAGCAGTGGACTCAACCTCGCCAATGAGCAGTTCTTC. This codes for CASSGLNLANEQFF. The chain carries TRBV12-3 or TRBV12-4 and TRBJ2-1; tentatively, D is TRBD2 (5 bases). The length of the CDR3 is 14 residues. Trimming shortened V by 5 bases and J by 6 bases, and 14 bases separated the two germline ends.

The chain uses TRBV29-1 and TRBJ2-3; TRBD2 matches at 8 bases. The CDR3 loop spans 14 amino acids. V lost 6 bases, J lost 4 bases, and 9 bases stayed unmatched. The germline CDR1 and CDR2 sequences are SQVTM and ANQGSEA. DNA for the CDR3: TGCAGCGTGCGGACTAGCCGGAGTGCAGATACGCAGTATTTT. Translated, it gives CSVRTSRSADTQYF.

Remarks on this clonotype: One base away lies a much larger clone, so this may be a sequencing read error. V and J are TRBV12-3 or TRBV12-4 and TRBJ2-5; D unclear. The J call may be incorrect, as the DNA end agrees better with TRBJ2-7. This CDR3 contains 13 residues. DNA of the CDR3: TGTGCCAGCAGGCCAGAGATCGGCCACGAGCAGTACTTC. Translating gives CASRPEIGHEQYF.